The next 29 T cell receptor beta chains were all read from a single sample in a study of blood T cell repertoires in COVID-19. Data came from immunoSEQ multiplex PCR; TCRdb stores just in-frame clones and leaves some out. Among about 250,000 clones listed, approximately 85% were seen once. The specimen was PBMCs or T cells enriched from blood (not recorded which). Receptors originate from a woman between 45 and 65 years old with acute COVID-19.

The chain is built from TRBV2 and TRBJ1-5, with D hard to call. Germline CDR1 reads SNHLY; CDR2 reads FYNNEI. The V end lost 7 bases, the J end lost 0 bases, and 10 bases lay between the germline ends. The CDR3 runs 14 residues. The chain's CDR3 is CASTGVNSNQPQHF. CDR3 DNA: TGTGCCAGCACCGGGGTTAATAGCAATCAGCCCCAGCATTTT.

The chain links TRBV12-3 or TRBV12-4 to TRBJ1-1; weak D call: TRBD1 (5 bases). CDR3 size: 13 residues. Trimming cost V 6 bases and J 5 bases, with 13 bases left between them. CDR3 in DNA: TGTGCCAGCAGCCTCCGACAGATTACTGAAGCTTTCTTT. Protein sequence: CASSLRQITEAFF.

The V gene is TRBV10-2, the J gene TRBJ1-3; the D gene is possibly TRBD1 (6 bases). The CDR3 has 16 residues. V lost 4 bases to trimming and J lost 4 bases, with 17 bases between them. Germline CDR1 WSHSY, CDR2 SAAADI. CDR3 DNA: TGCGCCAGCAGTGGTACCACAGGGCGTGACGGAAACACCATATATTTT. Translated, it gives CASSGTTGRDGNTIYF.

This clone was seen a single time. The genes are TRBV3-1 (or the pseudogene TRBV3-2) and TRBJ1-1; TRBD1 agrees at 7 bases. The V segment lost 2 bases and the J segment 1 base; nucleotides outside the gene matches: 10. CDR1 and CDR2 (germline): LGHDT, YNNKEL (reference sequence). This CDR3 region has 17 residues. CDR3 region: CASSQPWRGPSNTEAFF. Written as DNA, the CDR3 is TGTGCCAGCAGCCAACCCTGGAGGGGGCCTTCGAACACTGAAGCTTTCTTT.

The V and J genes are TRBV5-4 and TRBJ2-2; 9 nucleotides line up with TRBD2. The CDR3 is made up of 17 amino acids. The V segment lost 1 base and the J segment 4 bases; nucleotides outside the gene matches: 8. CDR1 and CDR2 from the germline V gene are SGHNT and YYREEE (reference sequence). The CDR3 nucleotides are TGTGCCAGCAGCTTGAAAATTAATAGCGGGGGCACCGGGGAGCTGTTTTTT. This gives the protein CASSLKINSGGTGELFF.

This chain links TRBV5-1 with TRBJ1-2, with D perhaps TRBD1 (6 bases). The V and J ends lost 0 bases and 4 bases respectively, with 10 bases between them. The CDR3 runs 14 residues. Per germline, CDR1 SGHRS and CDR2 YFSETQ. CDR3 protein: CASSLAGQPYGYTF. The CDR3 region has the DNA TGCGCCAGCAGCTTGGCAGGACAGCCCTATGGCTACACCTTC.

This sequence joins TRBV4-3 and TRBJ1-2; 9 positions agree with TRBD1. V lost 2 bases, J lost 1 base, and 14 bases stayed unmatched. The CDR3 has 19 residues. CDR1 and CDR2 from the germline V gene are LGHNA and YSLEER. The CDR3 DNA follows: TGCGCCAGCAGCCAACTACTCCCGGGACAGGGAGACCTTAACTATGGCTACACCTTC. Its translation: CASSQLLPGQGDLNYGYTF.

The V gene is TRBV19, the J gene TRBJ1-5, with D perhaps TRBD1 (5 bases). Between the trimmed V and J ends, which lost 4 bases and 6 bases, there was a span of 10 bases. The CDR3 is made up of 13 amino acids. The germline V gene encodes CDR1 LNHDA and CDR2 SQIVND (reference sequence). The CDR3 is CASSTQGGQPQHF. DNA of the CDR3: TGTGCCAGTAGTACCCAGGGAGGTCAGCCCCAGCATTTT. Together with reference TRBV19 and TRBJ1-5, the CDR3 gives the full variable domain: DGGITQSPKYLFRKEGQNVTLSCEQNLNHDAMYWYRQDPGQGLRLIYYSQIVNDFQKGDIAEGYSVSREKKESFPLTVTSAQKNPTAFYLCASSTQGGQPQHFGDGTRLSIL.

This clone has only one observation. The rearrangement joins TRBV2 to TRBJ1-2, with 9 bases fitting TRBD1. This CDR3 region has 14 residues. V shed 6 bases, J shed 5 bases, and the junction held 7 bases outside the gene matches. Germline loops: CDR1 SNHLY, CDR2 FYNNEI. CDR3 nucleotides: TGTGCCAGCAGGAAAGACAGGGGGTCTTATGGCTACACCTTC. The encoded protein is CASRKDRGSYGYTF.

J is TRBJ1-1 and V is TRBV3-1 (or the pseudogene TRBV3-2); a weak D match, TRBD1 (5 bases). The germline V gene has CDR1 LGHDT and CDR2 YNNKEL (reference sequence). V dropped 0 bases and J dropped 6 bases, with 14 bases sitting between them. The length of the CDR3 is 15 residues. This CDR3 reads CASSQDYLTVPEAFF. The CDR3 region has the DNA TGTGCCAGCAGCCAAGATTATCTGACAGTGCCTGAAGCTTTCTTT.

The rearrangement joins TRBV9 to TRBJ2-3, with 11 bases identical to TRBD1. The V and J ends lost 3 bases and 3 bases, in that order; junction bases with no gene match: 6. Germline CDR1 reads SGDLS; CDR2 reads YYNGEE. The length of the CDR3 is 16 residues. The CDR3 reads CASSAGTGGRTDTQYF. The CDR3 DNA reads as TGTGCCAGCAGCGCAGGGACAGGGGGTAGGACAGATACGCAGTATTTT.

V and J are TRBV4-3 and TRBJ2-1; 8 bases fit TRBD1. Germline V gives CDR1 LGHNA, CDR2 YSLEER. The J segment lost 8 bases and the V segment lost 4 bases, leaving 13 bases of the junction unmatched. The CDR3 is 16 amino acids. The CDR3 DNA reads as TGCGCCAGCAGCCCAGGTTGGCAGGGGGCTTTAGATGAGCAGTTCTTC. This sequence encodes CASSPGWQGALDEQFF.

This clone was seen a few times. The V gene is TRBV9, the J gene TRBJ1-1, with D unresolved. With 3 bases removed from V and 0 bases from J, the gap between germline ends came to 12 bases. The length of the CDR3 is 15 residues. The germline V gene encodes CDR1 SGDLS and CDR2 YYNGEE. CDR3 in amino acids: CASSALHTMNTEAFF. For the CDR3, the DNA is TGTGCCAGCAGCGCACTTCATACCATGAACACTGAAGCTTTCTTT. The whole variable domain, remainder taken from reference TRBV9 and TRBJ1-1, is DSGVTQTPKHLITATGQRVTLRCSPRSGDLSVYWYQQSLDQGLQFLIQYYNGEERAKGNILERFSAQQFPDLHSELNLSSLELGDSALYFCASSALHTMNTEAFFGQGTRLTVV.

V gene TRBV6-5 combines with J gene TRBJ2-1; 8 nucleotides align to TRBD1. Germline CDR1 MNHEY, CDR2 SVGAGI. V trimming: 6 bases; J trimming: 1 base; junction bases outside the gene matches: 5. The CDR3 length is 15 residues. In nucleotides, the CDR3 is TGTGCCAGCAGCGGACAGGGCTTGTCCTACAATGAGCAGTTCTTC. Translation: CASSGQGLSYNEQFF.

The J gene is TRBJ1-5, the V gene TRBV27; 9 nucleotides align to TRBD1. The CDR3 length is 14 residues. With V trimmed by 5 bases and J by 2 bases, 1 base remained unmatched. Per germline, CDR1 MNHEY and CDR2 SMNVEV (reference sequence). CDR3 nucleotides: TGTGCCAGCAGTCGACAGGGGGGCAATCAGCCCCAGCATTTT. Translated: CASSRQGGNQPQHF.

The gene calls are TRBV5-1 and TRBJ1-2; D unresolved. Germline V gene lookup returns CDR1 SGHRS and CDR2 YFSETQ. The CDR3 totals 13 residues. Between the trimmed V and J ends, which lost 1 base and 6 bases, there was a span of 10 bases. In DNA, the CDR3 is TGCGCCAGCAGCTTGCCCGCGGAACATGGCTACACCTTC. Residues: CASSLPAEHGYTF.

The rearrangement joins TRBV27 to TRBJ1-1; D is ambiguous. This CDR3 has 14 residues. Germline-derived CDR1 and CDR2 are MNHEY and SMNVEV (reference sequence). Trimming shortened V by 3 bases and J by 1 base, and 9 bases separated the two germline ends. CDR3 region: CASSFHGSNTEAFF. DNA for the CDR3: TGTGCCAGCAGTTTCCACGGGTCGAACACTGAAGCTTTCTTT.

The table lists this clone with a count of one. This rearrangement joins TRBV5-6 to TRBJ2-3; D is unclear. The germline V gene encodes CDR1 SGHDT and CDR2 YYEEEE. The CDR3 totals 17 residues. V lost 0 bases and J 4 bases, leaving 18 bases between the germline ends. The CDR3 region is CASSLEVRASQADTQYF. The CDR3, as DNA: TGTGCCAGCAGCTTGGAGGTCCGAGCCTCCCAGGCAGATACGCAGTATTTT.

This clone is a singleton in its sample. This sequence joins TRBV6-5 and TRBJ2-1; TRBD1 matches at 9 bases. V lost 7 bases and J lost 4; bases outside the gene matches: 5. The CDR3 sequence is 14 residues long. Germline-derived CDR1 and CDR2 are MNHEY and SVGAGI. CDR3: CASMWTGAYNEQFF. The CDR3 DNA is TGTGCCAGCATGTGGACAGGGGCATACAATGAGCAGTTCTTC.

In its sample, this clone was seen a few times. The chain combines TRBV19 with TRBJ1-1; D unclear. The CDR3 totals 11 residues. Germline V lookup: CDR1 LNHDA, CDR2 SQIVND (reference sequence). The V gene lost 7 bases and the J gene lost 3 bases, with 6 bases spanning the gap. CDR3 sequence: CASTEYTEAFF. The DNA of the CDR3 is TGTGCCAGTACCGAGTACACTGAAGCTTTCTTT. Full variable domain (rest looked up from reference TRBV19 and TRBJ1-1): DGGITQSPKYLFRKEGQNVTLSCEQNLNHDAMYWYRQDPGQGLRLIYYSQIVNDFQKGDIAEGYSVSREKKESFPLTVTSAQKNPTAFYLCASTEYTEAFFGQGTRLTVV.

V and J are TRBV7-9 and TRBJ1-4, with D uncertain. The CDR3 sequence is 13 residues long. Trimming removed 6 bases at V and 15 bases at J, with 20 bases between. The germline CDR1 and CDR2 sequences are SEHNR and FQNEAQ (reference sequence). Here the CDR3 DNA reads TGTGCCAGCAGATCATTAACGGGTCAGATGGTGTTTTTT. Encoded protein: CASRSLTGQMVFF.

The chain links TRBV6-5 to TRBJ1-2, with D perhaps TRBD1 (5 bases). Germline CDR1 and CDR2: MNHEY and SVGAGI. This CDR3 has 12 residues. Trimming removed 7 bases from V and 0 bases from J, with 6 bases in between. The CDR3: CASMGPNYGYTF. The DNA for the CDR3 is TGTGCCAGCATGGGGCCTAACTATGGCTACACCTTC.

This clone was seen a single time. The chain recombines TRBV29-1 with TRBJ2-7; 10 bases are shared with TRBD1. Germline V gives CDR1 SQVTM, CDR2 ANQGSEA. The CDR3 is 13 residues long. With V trimmed by 7 bases and J by 7 bases, 10 bases remained unmatched. In DNA form, the CDR3 reads TGCAGCGGTCGGGACAGGGGTTTAGGTGAGCAGTACTTC. This codes for CSGRDRGLGEQYF.

This chain links TRBV7-2 with TRBJ1-5; D may be TRBD1 (6 bases). Germline-derived CDR1 and CDR2 are SGHTA and FQGNSA. With 5 bases removed from V and 0 bases from J, the gap between germline ends came to 14 bases. The CDR3 has 16 residues. The CDR3 region has the DNA TGTGCCAGCAGCCAAGGCGGACAGATTAGCAATCAGCCCCAGCATTTT. It translates to CASSQGGQISNQPQHF.

The chain is built from TRBV9 and TRBJ2-7; D is ambiguous. Germline V gene sequence: CDR1 SGDLS, CDR2 YYNGEE. The CDR3 is 12 residues long. Trimming took off 4 bases at V and 0 bases at J, with 5 bases between the two ends. CDR3 nucleotides: TGTGCCAGCAGCCCTTCCTCCTACGAGCAGTACTTC. Amino acids: CASSPSSYEQYF.

The chain has TRBV3-1 (or the pseudogene TRBV3-2) and TRBJ2-7, with TRBD1 identical over 8 bases. V lost 1 base and J lost 8; bases outside the gene matches: 4. This CDR3 comprises 13 residues. From germline, CDR1 is LGHDT and CDR2 YNNKEL (reference sequence). The CDR3 loop is CASSQGGQGKQYF. In nucleotides, the CDR3 is TGTGCCAGCAGCCAAGGCGGACAGGGAAAGCAGTACTTC.

The V gene is TRBV7-2, the J gene TRBJ1-5, with 7 bases that match TRBD1. The CDR3 covers 15 residues. Looked up from germline, CDR1 is SGHTA and CDR2 is FQGNSA. Trimming cost V 1 base and J 6 bases; bases outside gene matches: 6. The DNA of the CDR3 is TGTGCCAGCAGCTTAGGACAGGGTATGTTTCAGCCCCAGCATTTT. Amino acid sequence: CASSLGQGMFQPQHF.

The chain employs TRBV10-3 and TRBJ1-3; TRBD1 matches 8 bases. The ends lost 7 bases at V and 0 bases at J; junction bases unmatched: 5. Germline V lookup: CDR1 ENHRY, CDR2 SYGVKD. This CDR3 contains 15 residues. CDR3 sequence (DNA): TGTGCCATCAAAGGGACAGGCGTCTCTGGAAACACCATATATTTT. Its protein is CAIKGTGVSGNTIYF.

The CDR3 region is CASSIGQINQPQHF. CDR3 coding DNA: TGTGCCAGTAGTATTGGACAGATCAATCAGCCCCAGCATTTT. This chain connects TRBV19 to TRBJ1-5, with a weak D call TRBD1 (6 bases). V lost 3 bases to trimming and J lost 3 bases, with 9 bases between them. The germline CDR1 and CDR2 sequences are LNHDA and SQIVND (reference sequence). CDR3 length: 14 amino acids. The full variable domain, rest sourced from reference TRBV19 and TRBJ1-5, is DGGITQSPKYLFRKEGQNVTLSCEQNLNHDAMYWYRQDPGQGLRLIYYSQIVNDFQKGDIAEGYSVSREKKESFPLTVTSAQKNPTAFYLCASSIGQINQPQHFGDGTRLSIL.